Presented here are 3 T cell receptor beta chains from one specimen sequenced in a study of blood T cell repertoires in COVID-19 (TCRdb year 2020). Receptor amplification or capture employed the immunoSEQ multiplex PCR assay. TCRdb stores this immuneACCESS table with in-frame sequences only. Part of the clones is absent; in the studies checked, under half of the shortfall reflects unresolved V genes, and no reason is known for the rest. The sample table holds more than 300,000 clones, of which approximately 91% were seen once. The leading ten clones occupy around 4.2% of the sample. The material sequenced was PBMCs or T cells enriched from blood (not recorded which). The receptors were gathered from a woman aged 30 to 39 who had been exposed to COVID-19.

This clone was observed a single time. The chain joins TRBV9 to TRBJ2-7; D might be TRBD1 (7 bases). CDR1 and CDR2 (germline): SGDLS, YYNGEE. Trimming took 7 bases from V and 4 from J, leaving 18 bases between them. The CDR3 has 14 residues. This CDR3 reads CASWGLGQPYEQYF. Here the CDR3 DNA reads TGTGCCAGCTGGGGACTGGGACAGCCGTACGAGCAGTACTTC.

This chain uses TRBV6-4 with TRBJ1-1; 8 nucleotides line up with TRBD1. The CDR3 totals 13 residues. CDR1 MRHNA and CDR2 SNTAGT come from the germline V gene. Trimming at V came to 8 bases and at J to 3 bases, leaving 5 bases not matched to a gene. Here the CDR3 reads CASRGQGHTEAFF. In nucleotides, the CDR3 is TGTGCCAGCCGCGGACAGGGACACACTGAAGCTTTCTTT.

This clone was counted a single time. The CDR3 region is CASSQGGSLDQPQHF. Here the CDR3 DNA reads TGTGCCAGCAGCCAAGGCGGCTCTTTAGACCAGCCCCAGCATTTT. The V gene is TRBV3-1 (or the pseudogene TRBV3-2), the J gene TRBJ1-5; D not certain. Germline V gene sequence: CDR1 LGHDT, CDR2 YNNKEL (reference sequence). Trimming cost V 1 base and J 7 bases, with 14 bases left between them. The CDR3 covers 15 residues.